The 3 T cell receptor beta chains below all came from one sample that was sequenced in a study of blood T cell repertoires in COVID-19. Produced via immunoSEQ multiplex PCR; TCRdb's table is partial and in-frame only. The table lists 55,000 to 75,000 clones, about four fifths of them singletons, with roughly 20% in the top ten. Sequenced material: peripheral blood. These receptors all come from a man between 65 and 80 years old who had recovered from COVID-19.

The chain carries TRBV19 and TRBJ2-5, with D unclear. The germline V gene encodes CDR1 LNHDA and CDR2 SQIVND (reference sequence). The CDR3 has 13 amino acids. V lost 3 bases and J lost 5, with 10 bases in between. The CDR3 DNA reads TGTGCCAGTAGTATTTCCCTTGGCGAGACCCAGTACTTC. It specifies CASSISLGETQYF.

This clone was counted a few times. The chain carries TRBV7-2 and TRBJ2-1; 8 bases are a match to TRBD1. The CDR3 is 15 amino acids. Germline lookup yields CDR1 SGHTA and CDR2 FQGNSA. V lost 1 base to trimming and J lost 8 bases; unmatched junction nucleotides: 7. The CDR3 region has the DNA TGTGCCAGCAGCTTAGTGGGACAGGTTTTCGATGAGCAGTTCTTC. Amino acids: CASSLVGQVFDEQFF.

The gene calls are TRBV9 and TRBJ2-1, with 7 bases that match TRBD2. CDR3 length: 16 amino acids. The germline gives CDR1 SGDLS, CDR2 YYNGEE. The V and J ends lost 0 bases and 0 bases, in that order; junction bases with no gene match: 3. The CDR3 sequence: CASSVGRGSSYNEQFF. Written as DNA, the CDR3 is TGTGCCAGCAGCGTAGGGCGGGGGAGCTCCTACAATGAGCAGTTCTTC.